This T cell receptor beta chain was sequenced during a study of graft-versus-host responses after intestinal transplantation (TCRdb year 2021). About the study as a whole: The transplants that recipients got were multivisceral, liver-intestinal, or isolated intestinal. After intestinal transplantation, graft-versus-host and host-versus-graft alloreactive T cell clones in the graft, circulation and bone marrow were tracked using bulk TCR-beta CDR3 sequencing. To identify alloreactive clones, pre-transplant mixed lymphocyte reaction products were sequenced and then compared with unstimulated pre-transplant donor and recipient T cells. Every recipient was given anti-thymocyte globulin induction, followed by about three years of maintenance tacrolimus and steroids. A peak of at least 4% donor T cells among recipient peripheral blood mononuclear cells was the definition used for donor T cell macrochimerism. Instead of going to the commercial service, samples from a few later patients were sequenced in-house on an Illumina MiSeq and processed with MiXCR. The cohort enrolled fewer than 25 intestinal transplant recipients including one retransplant, and a few patients lacking pretransplant specimens were excluded. Study-wide findings and limitations: Conclusions were limited by the relatively low number and heterogeneity of intestinal transplant patients. In the allografts of patients with donor T cell macrochimerism, GvH to HvG T cell clonal ratios were high. Peak levels of circulating GvH clones were associated with declines in HvG clones early after transplant. GvH clones turned up in recipient bone marrow, with some appearing earlier in ileal mucosa or blood, a pattern consistent with an intestinal mucosal origin.

At the junction V is shortened by 2 bases and J by 5 bases, with 18 bases in between. The germline V gene encodes CDR1 MGHDK and CDR2 SYGVNS. There are 16 amino acids in the CDR3, from cysteine to phenylalanine inclusive. The CDR3 DNA has 48 bases and is translated from base 1. As to this clone: It lacks a known antigen. Base-call qualities are not available, and no considerably larger clone is one nucleotide away.

Blood samples were collected up to 4 times in the first month after transplant and then at least monthly when available. Library creation used the immunoSEQ multiplex PCR assay. For most patients, high-throughput TCR-beta CDR3 sequencing of genomic DNA was performed by Adaptive Biotechnologies. As for how the authors treated the data: TCR sequencing data were retrieved from Adaptive's ImmunoSEQ software for 15 to 20 patients, whereas three other patients were processed with MiXCR and VDJtools. CDR3 nucleotide sequences shared between donor and recipient were removed because the origin of such sequences could not be assigned. At least 2-fold expansion over unstimulated cells and a minimum CFSE-low frequency of 0.002% (template counts) or 0.001% (read counts) were required for clones to be classified as alloreactive. Clones were considered mappable if detected in sequenced pre-transplant spleen, lymph node, or MLR CFSE-low populations of the donor or recipient. Cumulative frequency of alloreactive clones was calculated as a percentage of all sequences weighted by copy number. TCRdb carries this immuneACCESS record with in-frame sequences only. Its versions omit some clonotypes, under half of them owing to an unresolved V gene in the studies checked, with the rest unexplained. V and J calls and clone size follow that table, whereas D and trimming were derived from the DNA. This sample comprises some 15,000 clones, approximately 94% of them detected only once. The ten largest account for approximately 4.4% of the sample.

The source of this sequence is a human patient who received an intestinal transplant, so some T cells may come from the graft donor. This receptor chain uses TRBV25-1 and TRBJ2-5; the D gene is perhaps TRBD1, from 6 matching bases. The input for sequencing was PBMCs, taken 1032 days after intestinal transplantation. This receptor carries the CDR3 CASSETGFWVLETQYF. The bases are TGTGCCAGCAGTGAAACAGGGTTCTGGGTTTTGGAGACCCAGTACTTC.